One TCR beta chain is described in this entry. The antigen remains unidentified. The record originates from a study of CD8 T cells in ankylosing spondylitis. Looked up from germline, CDR1 is MNHNS and CDR2 is SASEGT. CDR3 length: 13 amino acids. V lost 4 bases and J 7 bases, leaving 14 bases between the germline ends. General observations from the study: Several of the motif variants were reported before in synovial fluid and blood from reactive arthritis. Reportedly, significant enrichment of disease-linked clones occurred in matched ankylosing spondylitis synovial fluid. Roughly 8 highly homologous variants formed a TCR beta motif that appeared characteristic of ankylosing spondylitis blood. Those disease-linked clones were CD8+; they were also relatively rare in peripheral blood.

For TCR beta, libraries came from quantitative 5'-RACE with molecular barcodes. A single record per CDR3 protein comes from TCRdb applying MiXCR to the 5' RACE reads. Of 500,000 to 550,000 distinct CDR3 sequences in the sample, roughly 13% were seen once. The chain joins TRBV6-1 to TRBJ2-7; a possible D gene is TRBD1 (6 bases). This TCR was sampled from a male donor with ankylosing spondylitis. The source material was blood, either unsorted or a sorted T cell fraction (not recorded which). The CDR3 sequence is CASSVEQGYEQYV. In DNA form, the CDR3 reads TGTGCCAGCAGTGTAGAACAGGGATATGAGCAGTACGTC.